These 3 T cell receptor beta chains came from one sample sequenced in a study of T cell responses to AZD1222 COVID-19 vaccine. Repertoires were generated with immunoSEQ multiplex PCR, while TCRdb's copy carries only in-frame clones and drops some. The sample shows 100,000 or so clones, more than 90% of them seen only once. Here the sequenced sample was peripheral blood, taken on day 0 of AZD1222 vaccination. The receptor set was obtained from an adult in good health.

The CDR3 region is CASSPSTGELFF. The CDR3 nucleotides are TGCGCCAGCAGCCCAAGCACCGGGGAGCTGTTTTTT. The V call is TRBV5-1, the J call TRBJ2-2; D remains unclear. V lost 4 bases to trimming and J lost 4 bases, with 5 bases between them. Germline-derived CDR1 and CDR2 are SGHRS and YFSETQ. This CDR3 region has 12 residues.

This clone was detected once. The V gene is TRBV4-3, the J gene TRBJ2-5; 14 bases agree with TRBD2. The CDR3 covers 16 residues. J was trimmed by 1 base and V by 4 bases; bases with no gene match: 2. CDR1 and CDR2 from the germline V gene are LGHNA and YSLEER. The CDR3 DNA sequence: TGCGCCAGCAGCCGCGGACTAGCGGGGGGCCAAGAGACCCAGTACTTC. This codes for CASSRGLAGGQETQYF.

The chain employs TRBV6-1 and TRBJ1-5; D uncertain. Trimming left V 3 bases short and J 2 bases short, with 11 bases between. The CDR3 spans 15 residues. Germline loops: CDR1 MNHNS, CDR2 SASEGT. The CDR3 coding sequence is TGTGCCAGCAGTGACGTCGGGAGGGGCAATCAGCCCCAGCATTTT. This sequence encodes CASSDVGRGNQPQHF.